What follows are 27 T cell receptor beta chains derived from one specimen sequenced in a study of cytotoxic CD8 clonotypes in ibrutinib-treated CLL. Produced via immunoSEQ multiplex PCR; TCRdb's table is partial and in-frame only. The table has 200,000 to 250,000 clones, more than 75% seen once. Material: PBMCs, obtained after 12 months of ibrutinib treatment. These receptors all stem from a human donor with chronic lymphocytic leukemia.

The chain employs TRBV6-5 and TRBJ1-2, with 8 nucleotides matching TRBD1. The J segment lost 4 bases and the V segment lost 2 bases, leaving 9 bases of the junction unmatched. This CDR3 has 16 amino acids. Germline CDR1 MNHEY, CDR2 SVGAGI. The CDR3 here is CASSYGTGIRSYGYTF. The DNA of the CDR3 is TGTGCCAGCAGTTACGGGACAGGTATAAGAAGCTATGGCTACACCTTC.

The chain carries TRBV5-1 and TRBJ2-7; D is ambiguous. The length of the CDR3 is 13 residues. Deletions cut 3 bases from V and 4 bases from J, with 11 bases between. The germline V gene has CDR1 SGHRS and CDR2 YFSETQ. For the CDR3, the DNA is TGCGCCAGCAGCTCCCAGGACCGTTACGAGCAGTACTTC. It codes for CASSSQDRYEQYF.

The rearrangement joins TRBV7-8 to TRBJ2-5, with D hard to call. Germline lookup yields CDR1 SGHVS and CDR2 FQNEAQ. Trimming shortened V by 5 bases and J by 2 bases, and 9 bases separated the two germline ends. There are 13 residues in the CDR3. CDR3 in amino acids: CASSPLRQETQYF. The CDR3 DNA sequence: TGTGCCAGCAGCCCCCTAAGGCAAGAGACCCAGTACTTC. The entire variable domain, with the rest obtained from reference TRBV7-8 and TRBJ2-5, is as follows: GAGVSQSPRYKVAKRGQDVALRCDPISGHVSLFWYQQALGQGPEFLTYFQNEAQLDKSGLPSDRFFAERPEGSVSTLKIQRTQQEDSAVYLCASSPLRQETQYFGPGTRLLVL.

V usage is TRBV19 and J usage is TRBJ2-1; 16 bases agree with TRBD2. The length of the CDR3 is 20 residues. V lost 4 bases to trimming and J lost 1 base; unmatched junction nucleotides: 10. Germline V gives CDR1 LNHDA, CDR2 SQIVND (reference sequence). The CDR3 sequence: CASSKSTGTSGRGSYNEQFF. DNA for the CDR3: TGTGCCAGTAGTAAATCCACCGGGACTAGCGGGAGGGGGTCCTACAATGAGCAGTTCTTC.

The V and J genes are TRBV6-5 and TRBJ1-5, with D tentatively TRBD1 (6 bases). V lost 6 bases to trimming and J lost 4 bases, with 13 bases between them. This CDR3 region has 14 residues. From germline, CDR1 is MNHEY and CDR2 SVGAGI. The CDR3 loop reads CASRPTQGNQPQHF. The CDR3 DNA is TGTGCCAGCAGACCAACACAGGGAAATCAGCCCCAGCATTTT.

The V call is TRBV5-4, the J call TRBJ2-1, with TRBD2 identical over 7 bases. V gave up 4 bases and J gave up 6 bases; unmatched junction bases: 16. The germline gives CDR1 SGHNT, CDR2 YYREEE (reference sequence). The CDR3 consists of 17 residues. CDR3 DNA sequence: TGTGCCAGCAGCCAAACCAGCGGGGCCCTCCTAACCAATGAGCAGTTCTTC. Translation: CASSQTSGALLTNEQFF.

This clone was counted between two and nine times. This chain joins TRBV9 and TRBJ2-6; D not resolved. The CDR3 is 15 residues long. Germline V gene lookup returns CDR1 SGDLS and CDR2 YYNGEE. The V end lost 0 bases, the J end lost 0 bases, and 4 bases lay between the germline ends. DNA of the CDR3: TGTGCCAGCAGCGTAGGGGACTCTGGGGCCAACGTCCTGACTTTC. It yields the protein CASSVGDSGANVLTF.

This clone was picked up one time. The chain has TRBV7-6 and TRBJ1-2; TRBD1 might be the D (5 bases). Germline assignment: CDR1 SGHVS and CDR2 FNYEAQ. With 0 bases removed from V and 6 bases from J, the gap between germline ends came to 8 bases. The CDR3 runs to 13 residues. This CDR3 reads CASSLADRDGYTF. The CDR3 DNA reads TGTGCCAGCAGCTTAGCTGACAGAGATGGCTACACCTTC.

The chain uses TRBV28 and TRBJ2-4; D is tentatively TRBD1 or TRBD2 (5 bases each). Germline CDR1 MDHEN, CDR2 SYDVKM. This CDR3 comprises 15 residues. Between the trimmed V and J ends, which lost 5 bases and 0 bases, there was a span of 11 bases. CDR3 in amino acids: CASSPAGTAKNIQYF. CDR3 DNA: TGTGCCAGCAGTCCTGCCGGGACAGCCAAAAACATTCAGTACTTC.

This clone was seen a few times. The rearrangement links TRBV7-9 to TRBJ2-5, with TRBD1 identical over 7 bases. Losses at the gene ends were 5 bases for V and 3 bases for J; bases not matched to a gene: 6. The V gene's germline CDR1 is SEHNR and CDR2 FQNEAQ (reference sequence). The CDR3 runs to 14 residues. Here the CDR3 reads CASSDGDREETQYF. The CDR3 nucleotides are TGTGCCAGCAGCGACGGGGACAGAGAAGAGACCCAGTACTTC.

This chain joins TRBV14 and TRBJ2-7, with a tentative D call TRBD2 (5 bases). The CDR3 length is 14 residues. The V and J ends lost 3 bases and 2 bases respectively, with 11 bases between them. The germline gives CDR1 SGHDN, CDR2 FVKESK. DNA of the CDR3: TGTGCCAGCAGCCACACGACGGGAACCTACGAGCAGTACTTC. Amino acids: CASSHTTGTYEQYF.

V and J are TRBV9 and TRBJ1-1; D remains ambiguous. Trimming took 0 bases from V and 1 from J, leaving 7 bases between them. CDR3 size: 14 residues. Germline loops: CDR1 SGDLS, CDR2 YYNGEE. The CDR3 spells CASSVGWGNTEAFF. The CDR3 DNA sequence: TGTGCCAGCAGCGTAGGATGGGGGAACACTGAAGCTTTCTTT.

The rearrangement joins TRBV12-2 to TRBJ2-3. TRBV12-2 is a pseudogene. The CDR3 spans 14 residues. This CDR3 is CASRSGRGVDTQYF. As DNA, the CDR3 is TGTGCAAGTCGATCCGGCCGTGGGGTAGATACGCAGTATTTT.

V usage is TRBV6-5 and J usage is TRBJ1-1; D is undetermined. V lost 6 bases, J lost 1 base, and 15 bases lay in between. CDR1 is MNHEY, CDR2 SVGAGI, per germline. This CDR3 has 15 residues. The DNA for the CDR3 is TGTGCCAGCAGCACCATGTTCGGACGGAACACTGAAGCTTTCTTT. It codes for CASSTMFGRNTEAFF.

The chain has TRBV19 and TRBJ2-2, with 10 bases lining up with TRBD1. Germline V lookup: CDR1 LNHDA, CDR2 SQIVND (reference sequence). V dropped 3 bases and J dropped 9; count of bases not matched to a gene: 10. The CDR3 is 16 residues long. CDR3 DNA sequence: TGTGCCAGTAGTATCCCTTTTCGACAGGGGGCTAGGGAGCTGTTTTTT. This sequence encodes CASSIPFRQGARELFF.

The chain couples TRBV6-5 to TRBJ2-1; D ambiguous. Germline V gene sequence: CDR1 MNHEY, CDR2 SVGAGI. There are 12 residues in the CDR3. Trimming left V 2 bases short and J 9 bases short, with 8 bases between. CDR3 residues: CASSYQFGEQFF. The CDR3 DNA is TGTGCCAGCAGTTACCAGTTTGGTGAGCAGTTCTTC.

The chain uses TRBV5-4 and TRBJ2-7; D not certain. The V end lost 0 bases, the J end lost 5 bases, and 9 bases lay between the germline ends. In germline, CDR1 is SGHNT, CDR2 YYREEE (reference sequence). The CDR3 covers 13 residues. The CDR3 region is CASSLAGRHEQYF. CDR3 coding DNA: TGTGCCAGCAGCTTGGCCGGGCGCCACGAGCAGTACTTC.

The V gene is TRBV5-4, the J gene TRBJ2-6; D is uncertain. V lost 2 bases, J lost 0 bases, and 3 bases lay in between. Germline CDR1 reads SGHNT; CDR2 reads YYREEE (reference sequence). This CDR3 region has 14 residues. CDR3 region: CASSFLSGANVLTF. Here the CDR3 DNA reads TGTGCCAGCAGCTTCCTCTCTGGGGCCAACGTCCTGACTTTC.

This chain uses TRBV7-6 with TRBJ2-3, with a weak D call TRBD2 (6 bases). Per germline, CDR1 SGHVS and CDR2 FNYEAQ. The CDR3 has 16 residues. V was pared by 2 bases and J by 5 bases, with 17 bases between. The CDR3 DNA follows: TGTGCCAGCAGCTTACAAGCAGGGCTAGCGAGAGATACGCAGTATTTT. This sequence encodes CASSLQAGLARDTQYF.

CDR3 in DNA: TGCGCCAGCAGTCAATTCGCCTCCCCCGGAAGGGAGCAGTACTTC. This codes for CASSQFASPGREQYF. This rearrangement joins TRBV23-1 to TRBJ2-7; no definite D call. TRBV23-1 is annotated as an ORF whose role is uncertain. Trimming cost V 1 base and J 7 bases, with 17 bases left between them. The CDR3 covers 15 residues.

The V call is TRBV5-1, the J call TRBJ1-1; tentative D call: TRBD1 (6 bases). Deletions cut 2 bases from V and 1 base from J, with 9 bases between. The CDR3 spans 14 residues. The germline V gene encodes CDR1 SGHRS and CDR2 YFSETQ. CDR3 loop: CASSFNRANTEAFF. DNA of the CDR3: TGCGCCAGCAGCTTTAACAGGGCGAACACTGAAGCTTTCTTT.

The CDR3 DNA is TGCGCCAGCAGCTTGGCCGTCCCCGGGGATGGCTACACCTTC. The encoded protein is CASSLAVPGDGYTF. The chain uses TRBV5-1 and TRBJ1-2; D uncertain. Germline assignment: CDR1 SGHRS and CDR2 YFSETQ. V gave up 0 bases and J gave up 6 bases, with 12 bases separating them. The CDR3 runs 14 residues.

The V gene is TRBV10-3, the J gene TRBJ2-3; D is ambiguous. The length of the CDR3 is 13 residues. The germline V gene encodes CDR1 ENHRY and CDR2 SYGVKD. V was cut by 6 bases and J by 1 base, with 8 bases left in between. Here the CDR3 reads CAIRGRGTDTQYF. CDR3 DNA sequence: TGTGCCATCAGGGGAAGGGGCACAGATACGCAGTATTTT.

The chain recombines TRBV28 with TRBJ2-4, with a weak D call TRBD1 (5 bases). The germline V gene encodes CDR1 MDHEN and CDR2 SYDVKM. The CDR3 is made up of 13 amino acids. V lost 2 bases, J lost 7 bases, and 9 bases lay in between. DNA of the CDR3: TGTGCCAGCAGTTTACAGGGATCGAACATTCAGTACTTC. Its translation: CASSLQGSNIQYF.

This CDR3 is CASSVEDRGDYGYTF. The CDR3 bases are TGTGCCAGCAGCGTAGAAGATCGTGGAGACTATGGCTACACCTTC. The V and J genes are TRBV9 and TRBJ1-2; unclear D gene. The CDR3 has 15 amino acids. Germline CDR1 and CDR2: SGDLS and YYNGEE. V was cut by 0 bases and J by 3 bases, with 12 bases left in between.

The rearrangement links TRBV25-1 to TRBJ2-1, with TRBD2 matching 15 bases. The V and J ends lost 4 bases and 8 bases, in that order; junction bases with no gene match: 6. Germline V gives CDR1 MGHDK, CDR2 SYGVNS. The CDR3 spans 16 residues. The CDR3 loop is CASSGTSGRARDEQFF. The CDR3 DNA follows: TGTGCCAGCAGTGGGACTAGCGGGAGGGCTAGGGATGAGCAGTTCTTC.

The CDR3 bases are TGTGCCAGCAGCTATGGGGTGCGGGAGACCACCTACTACGAGCAGTACTTC. It codes for CASSYGVRETTYYEQYF. The V and J genes are TRBV7-9 and TRBJ2-7, with 7 bases fitting TRBD2. Germline CDR1 SEHNR, CDR2 FQNEAQ (reference sequence). V lost 4 bases, J lost 3 bases, and 15 bases stayed unmatched. CDR3 length equals 17 residues.